The 28 T cell receptor beta chains given below trace back to one sample, sequenced in a study of blood T cell repertoires in COVID-19. TCRdb keeps only in-frame clones here, not all; method: immunoSEQ multiplex PCR. The sample has around 64,000 clones, 87% seen once. Sequenced material: peripheral blood. Source of these receptors: an elderly woman with acute or convalescent COVID-19.

The chain links TRBV28 to TRBJ1-3; D is undetermined. CDR1 and CDR2 from the germline V gene are MDHEN and SYDVKM. This CDR3 spans 13 amino acids. The V end was cut by 1 base, the J end by 2 bases, with 3 bases between. CDR3 in DNA: TGTGCCAGCAGTTTATCAGCTGGAAACACCATATATTTT. Translating it yields CASSLSAGNTIYF.

J is TRBJ2-3 and V is TRBV3-1 (or the pseudogene TRBV3-2); possibly TRBD1 for D (5 bases). The germline V and J ends were trimmed by 3 bases and 6 bases, with 10 bases remaining between them. CDR1 is LGHDT, CDR2 YNNKEL, per germline (reference sequence). The CDR3 has 13 residues. The CDR3 DNA sequence: TGTGCCAGCAGCCACCAGGGCGGCGATACGCAGTATTTT. It specifies CASSHQGGDTQYF.

V usage is TRBV4-3 and J usage is TRBJ1-5; TRBD1 is a possible D gene (5 bases). The CDR3 runs to 15 residues. V was cut by 0 bases and J by 9 bases, with 15 bases left in between. Germline CDR1 reads LGHNA; CDR2 reads YSLEER. CDR3 DNA sequence: TGCGCCAGCAGCCAAGATCGATCCACCAGGGCGCCCCAGCATTTT. Translated, it gives CASSQDRSTRAPQHF.

The genes are TRBV5-6 and TRBJ1-3; D is ambiguous. With 0 bases removed from V and 7 bases from J, the gap between germline ends came to 14 bases. Looked up from germline, CDR1 is SGHDT and CDR2 is YYEEEE. The CDR3 extends over 15 amino acids. The chain's CDR3 is CASSLAQIWMNTIYF. In nucleotides, the CDR3 is TGTGCCAGCAGCTTGGCACAGATTTGGATGAACACCATATATTTT.

This clone was seen only a few times. V is TRBV28 and J is TRBJ1-2, with TRBD1 matching over 10 bases. Germline V gene sequence: CDR1 MDHEN, CDR2 SYDVKM. With 5 bases clipped from V and 2 bases from J, the junction kept 8 bases outside the gene matches. This CDR3 region has 16 residues. CDR3 in amino acids: CASSRQGADLNYGYTF. The DNA of the CDR3 is TGTGCCAGCAGTAGACAGGGGGCCGATCTGAACTATGGCTACACCTTC.

The chain couples TRBV15 to TRBJ1-5, with D tentatively TRBD1 (6 bases). The CDR3 is 15 residues long. CDR1 and CDR2 from the germline V gene are LNHNV and YYDKDF (reference sequence). The germline V and J ends were trimmed by 3 bases and 0 bases, with 9 bases remaining between them. The chain's CDR3 is CATSSGTPSNQPQHF. The CDR3 DNA reads as TGTGCCACCAGCAGCGGGACACCTAGCAATCAGCCCCAGCATTTT.

This clone was counted only a few times. V and J are TRBV7-9 and TRBJ2-3, with D unclear. CDR3 length: 11 amino acids. The V and J ends lost 7 bases and 4 bases respectively, with 6 bases between them. CDR1 is SEHNR and CDR2 is FQNEAQ in the germline V gene (reference sequence). CDR3 residues: CASTNADTQYF. In DNA, the CDR3 is TGTGCCAGCACCAACGCAGATACGCAGTATTTT.

The chain recombines TRBV6-5 with TRBJ1-3; no clear D gene. The V gene lost 0 bases and the J gene lost 4 bases, with 4 bases spanning the gap. The CDR3 covers 13 residues. Germline V gene data show CDR1 as MNHEY and CDR2 as SVGAGI. In DNA, the CDR3 is TGTGCCAGCAGTTACTCCCCGGGAAACACCATATATTTT. Translation: CASSYSPGNTIYF.

V and J are TRBV28 and TRBJ1-4, with 7 nucleotides matching TRBD1. V shed 5 bases and J 8 bases; nucleotides not matched to a gene: 11. Germline lookup yields CDR1 MDHEN and CDR2 SYDVKM. This CDR3 is built from 15 residues. CDR3: CASSPDRKMGEKLFF. DNA for the CDR3: TGTGCCAGCAGTCCGGACAGGAAAATGGGGGAAAAACTGTTTTTT.

The J gene is TRBJ2-3, the V gene TRBV5-1, with TRBD1 as a possible D gene (6 bases). Germline V gives CDR1 SGHRS, CDR2 YFSETQ. This CDR3 is built from 11 residues. The CDR3 coding sequence is TGCGTCTCAAGGGGGACAGATACGCAGTATTTT. Amino acids: CVSRGTDTQYF.

The V and J genes are TRBV30 and TRBJ1-2; D gene unclear. CDR1 is GTSNPN, CDR2 SVGIG, per germline (reference sequence). This CDR3 spans 14 amino acids. V was trimmed by 3 bases and J by 8 bases, leaving 19 bases between them. CDR3 coding DNA: TGTGCCTGGAGCCCTAAGGGCACTCAGCGGGGCTACACCTTC. It translates to CAWSPKGTQRGYTF.

This sequence joins TRBV5-5 and TRBJ2-2, with 8 bases matching TRBD2. CDR3 length equals 15 residues. V shed 1 base, J shed 3 bases, and the junction held 2 bases outside the gene matches. From germline, CDR1 is SGHKS and CDR2 YYEKEE (reference sequence). DNA of the CDR3: TGTGCCAGCAGCTTGATAGCGGGATACACCGGGGAGCTGTTTTTT. Encoded protein: CASSLIAGYTGELFF.

Only one count was recorded for this clone. This chain joins TRBV7-3 and TRBJ1-5; D possibly corresponds to TRBD1 (5 bases). Trimming stripped 5 bases from V and 3 bases from J, with 8 bases between. Germline loops: CDR1 SGHTA, CDR2 FQGTGA. CDR3 length: 13 amino acids. CDR3 protein: CASSQGFNQPQHF. DNA for the CDR3: TGTGCCAGCAGCCAGGGCTTCAATCAGCCCCAGCATTTT.

The genes are TRBV6-6 and TRBJ1-3; no clear D gene. The length of the CDR3 is 14 residues. Trimming left V 2 bases short and J 4 bases short, with 9 bases between. Germline V lookup: CDR1 MNHNY, CDR2 SVGAGI (reference sequence). CDR3 in DNA: TGTGCCAGCAGTTACACAGCCAGGGGAAACACCATATATTTT. The encoded protein is CASSYTARGNTIYF.

The rearrangement uses TRBV29-1 and TRBJ1-1; 7 bases agree with TRBD1. Trimming took 7 bases from V and 4 from J; bases not matched to a gene: 9. This CDR3 has 13 residues. Germline V lookup: CDR1 SQVTM, CDR2 ANQGSEA. This CDR3 is CSAKGQLGTEAFF. The CDR3 nucleotides read TGCAGCGCGAAGGGACAGCTGGGCACTGAAGCTTTCTTT.

The rearrangement links TRBV5-1 to TRBJ1-2; 9 bases line up with TRBD1. The CDR3 consists of 19 residues. Germline values: CDR1 SGHRS, CDR2 YFSETQ. Unmatched junction bases numbered 18, after V lost 2 bases and J lost 4 bases. CDR3 in amino acids: CASSFLRRIGTGPLYGYTF. The CDR3 bases are TGCGCCAGCAGCTTTCTGCGCCGAATCGGGACAGGGCCCCTCTATGGCTACACCTTC. The whole variable domain, remainder taken from reference TRBV5-1 and TRBJ1-2, is KAGVTQTPRYLIKTRGQQVTLSCSPISGHRSVSWYQQTPGQGLQFLFEYFSETQRNKGNFPGRFSGRQFSNSRSEMNVSTLELGDSALYLCASSFLRRIGTGPLYGYTFGSGTRLTVV.

The chain couples TRBV7-2 to TRBJ2-2; tentative D call: TRBD1 (5 bases). The V and J ends lost 1 base and 6 bases respectively, with 9 bases between them. The germline V gene has CDR1 SGHTA and CDR2 FQGNSA. The CDR3 is 14 amino acids. The CDR3 nucleotides are TGTGCCAGCAGCTTAGAAGGGGATTCCGGGGAGCTGTTTTTT. This encodes CASSLEGDSGELFF.

This rearrangement joins TRBV3-1 (or the pseudogene TRBV3-2) to TRBJ2-1, with D possibly matching TRBD2 (5 bases). This CDR3 contains 17 residues. Germline-derived CDR1 and CDR2 are LGHDT and YNNKEL (reference sequence). Trimming took off 4 bases at V and 0 bases at J, with 16 bases between the two ends. CDR3 nucleotides: TGTGCCAGCAGCCCTCGACCCAGCGGAAGCTCCTACAATGAGCAGTTCTTC. Its protein product is CASSPRPSGSSYNEQFF.

The chain employs TRBV18 and TRBJ2-7, with 7 bases matching TRBD2. The V and J ends lost 1 base and 2 bases, in that order; junction bases with no gene match: 8. CDR3 length: 16 amino acids. Looked up from germline, CDR1 is KGHSH and CDR2 is LQKENI. The CDR3 sequence: CASSPRESGAAYEQYF. CDR3 coding DNA: TGTGCCAGCTCACCACGGGAAAGCGGGGCAGCCTACGAGCAGTACTTC.

The sample holds one count of this clone. The chain is built from TRBV7-2 and TRBJ1-1; 7 bases are shared with TRBD1. Trimming took 5 bases from V and 0 from J; bases not matched to a gene: 6. The CDR3 length is 15 residues. Germline V gene data show CDR1 as SGHTA and CDR2 as FQGNSA. CDR3 DNA sequence: TGTGCCAGCAGCCCTCGACAGGGCATGAACACTGAAGCTTTCTTT. Protein product: CASSPRQGMNTEAFF.

The genes are TRBV18 and TRBJ2-3; perhaps TRBD1 as D (6 bases). This CDR3 is built from 14 residues. Germline V gives CDR1 KGHSH, CDR2 LQKENI. Trimming shortened V by 3 bases and J by 2 bases, and 9 bases separated the two germline ends. The CDR3 DNA reads TGTGCCAGCTCACCGGACAGCCCCACAGATACGCAGTATTTT. Protein: CASSPDSPTDTQYF.

This chain links TRBV28 with TRBJ1-2; 12 bases align to TRBD1. V shed 6 bases, J shed 8 bases, and the junction held 13 bases outside the gene matches. Germline V lookup: CDR1 MDHEN, CDR2 SYDVKM. The CDR3 loop spans 16 amino acids. The CDR3 nucleotides read TGTGCCAGCAGCCCCCCCGGGACAGGGGGCCACTGGGGCTACACCTTC. Amino acid sequence: CASSPPGTGGHWGYTF.

V usage is TRBV9 and J usage is TRBJ2-3, with D maybe TRBD2 (5 bases). The CDR3 loop spans 14 amino acids. Trimming shortened V by 6 bases and J by 0 bases, and 11 bases separated the two germline ends. Germline loops: CDR1 SGDLS, CDR2 YYNGEE. Written as DNA, the CDR3 is TGTGCCAGCAATAATGGCGGGAGCACAGATACGCAGTATTTT. This encodes CASNNGGSTDTQYF.

This clone was seen a single time. The chain is built from TRBV7-9 and TRBJ1-1, with D possibly matching TRBD1 (6 bases). The CDR3 runs 15 residues. Trimming took 5 bases from V and 0 from J, leaving 13 bases between them. Germline CDR1 is SEHNR and CDR2 is FQNEAQ (reference sequence). This chain's CDR3 is CASSPPGQMNTEAFF. For the CDR3, the DNA is TGTGCCAGCAGCCCACCGGGACAAATGAACACTGAAGCTTTCTTT.

V gene TRBV7-9 combines with J gene TRBJ1-2; perhaps TRBD1 as D (5 bases). V was cut by 5 bases and J by 7 bases, with 17 bases left in between. Germline loops: CDR1 SEHNR, CDR2 FQNEAQ (reference sequence). The CDR3 spans 14 residues. The CDR3 DNA follows: TGTGCCAGCAGCCCGCGGGGCATTCCGACTGGCTACACCTTC. Translation: CASSPRGIPTGYTF.

The V gene is TRBV4-1, the J gene TRBJ1-5; D call uncertain. V lost 3 bases, J lost 4 bases, and 13 bases lay in between. Germline CDR1 is MGHRA and CDR2 is YSYEKL. The CDR3 has 15 residues. Here the CDR3 DNA reads TGCGCCAGCAGCCAGGAGGAACGGAGAAATCAGCCCCAGCATTTT. It yields the protein CASSQEERRNQPQHF.

The chain is built from TRBV19 and TRBJ1-1; 7 bases fit TRBD1. Germline trimming cut 8 bases from V and 1 base from J; bases unmatched to any gene: 7. CDR1 LNHDA and CDR2 SQIVND come from the germline V gene (reference sequence). This CDR3 has 14 residues. As DNA, the CDR3 is TGTGCCAGTTTGGGGGACAGAAAGAACACTGAAGCTTTCTTT. Encoded protein: CASLGDRKNTEAFF. Full variable domain (rest looked up from reference TRBV19 and TRBJ1-1): DGGITQSPKYLFRKEGQNVTLSCEQNLNHDAMYWYRQDPGQGLRLIYYSQIVNDFQKGDIAEGYSVSREKKESFPLTVTSAQKNPTAFYLCASLGDRKNTEAFFGQGTRLTVV.

The CDR3 sequence: CASSGVANYGYTF. The CDR3 region has the DNA TGTGCCAGCAGCGGAGTAGCTAACTATGGCTACACCTTC. This rearrangement joins TRBV9 to TRBJ1-2; D remains unclear. This CDR3 contains 13 residues. The V gene's germline CDR1 is SGDLS and CDR2 YYNGEE. Trimming cost V 3 bases and J 0 bases, with 6 bases left between them.